The 5 T cell receptor beta chains reported below all come from one sample, sequenced in a study of T cell responses to AZD1222 COVID-19 vaccine. Sequenced by immunoSEQ multiplex PCR; TCRdb stores in-frame clones only, minus some. Of around 78,000 clones in the sample, almost 90% were seen once. Sample: peripheral blood, taken 28 days after the second AZD1222 dose. Source of these receptors: an adult who received the AZD1222 COVID-19 vaccine.

The genes are TRBV11-2 and TRBJ2-1; TRBD2 aligns across 10 bases. V lost 5 bases, J lost 10 bases, and 14 bases stayed unmatched. Germline CDR1 and CDR2: SGHAT and FQNNGV. This CDR3 is built from 16 residues. The chain's CDR3 is CASSPGGLAGAREQFF. CDR3 DNA: TGTGCCAGCAGCCCGGGGGGGCTAGCGGGGGCCAGGGAGCAGTTCTTC.

The V gene is TRBV3-1 (or the pseudogene TRBV3-2), the J gene TRBJ1-2, with 8 bases aligning to TRBD1. Unmatched junction bases numbered 13, after V lost 6 bases and J lost 4 bases. Germline V CDR1 and CDR2: LGHDT, YNNKEL (reference sequence). The length of the CDR3 is 16 residues. In DNA form, the CDR3 reads TGTGCCAGCAGAAACGGGTGGGACAGGACATCCTATGGCTACACCTTC. Its translation is CASRNGWDRTSYGYTF.

For this clone: Sequence at one end of the junction differs from germline and may be a read error. The rearrangement links TRBV5-1 to TRBJ1-4, with D possibly TRBD1 on 6 matching bases. CDR1 and CDR2 from the germline V gene are SGHRS and YFSETQ. CDR3 length: 16 residues. The CDR3 nucleotides are TGCGCCAGCAGTTTGGACAGTGTGGCGACTAATGAAAAACTGTTTTTT. Its protein is CASSLDSVATNEKLFF.

This chain uses TRBV5-1 with TRBJ2-1; D gene uncertain. The germline V gene encodes CDR1 SGHRS and CDR2 YFSETQ. The CDR3 loop spans 14 amino acids. The V gene lost 6 bases and the J gene lost 0 bases, with 10 bases spanning the gap. The DNA of the CDR3 is TGCGCCAGCATGATCTCTACCTCCTACAATGAGCAGTTCTTC. It specifies CASMISTSYNEQFF.

V gene TRBV19 combines with J gene TRBJ2-7; TRBD2 might be the D (5 bases). The CDR3 contains 14 residues. V was trimmed by 4 bases and J by 3 bases, leaving 13 bases between them. Looked up from germline, CDR1 is LNHDA and CDR2 is SQIVND (reference sequence). The CDR3 region is CASSTASGGYEQYF. The CDR3 DNA follows: TGTGCCAGTAGTACCGCAAGCGGAGGCTACGAGCAGTACTTC. The full variable domain, completed using reference TRBV19 and TRBJ2-7, is DGGITQSPKYLFRKEGQNVTLSCEQNLNHDAMYWYRQDPGQGLRLIYYSQIVNDFQKGDIAEGYSVSREKKESFPLTVTSAQKNPTAFYLCASSTASGGYEQYFGPGTRLTVT.